The 9 T cell receptor beta chains listed next were all sequenced from one sample in a study of radiation and T cells in renal cell carcinoma. Specified time point: blood 2 weeks post-SBRT. Treatment described: 15 Gy SBRT to primary tumor, nephrectomy 4 weeks later. The method was immunoSEQ multiplex PCR; TCRdb's version includes in-frame clones alone and lacks a portion of them. The data show about 130,000 clones, with 88% seen just once and 5.8% held by the top ten. The starting material was blood, obtained from a patient whose treatment included radiotherapy and nephrectomy. The receptors originated from a woman between 65 and 79 years old with renal cell carcinoma.

V usage is TRBV7-6 and J usage is TRBJ1-3; D not resolved. With 5 bases removed from V and 0 bases from J, the gap between germline ends came to 8 bases. The CDR3 extends over 14 amino acids. CDR1 SGHVS and CDR2 FNYEAQ come from the germline V gene. CDR3 in DNA: TGTGCCAGCAGCCCGGGGATCTCTGGAAACACCATATATTTT. Protein: CASSPGISGNTIYF.

The J gene is TRBJ2-2, the V gene TRBV7-3; 9 nucleotides line up with TRBD2. Looked up from germline, CDR1 is SGHTA and CDR2 is FQGTGA. The CDR3 is made up of 16 amino acids. Germline trimming cut 4 bases from V and 4 bases from J; bases unmatched to any gene: 7. Here the CDR3 DNA reads TGTGCCAGCAGCTCTCCGGCGGGGGGGCCCACCGGGGAGCTGTTTTTT. It encodes CASSSPAGGPTGELFF. The variable domain in full, completed from reference TRBV7-3 and TRBJ2-2, reads GAGVSQTPSNKVTEKGKYVELRCDPISGHTALYWYRQSLGQGPEFLIYFQGTGAADDSGLPNDRFFAVRPEGSVSTLKIQRTERGDSAVYLCASSSPAGGPTGELFFGEGSRLTVL.

V and J are TRBV6-4 and TRBJ2-3; 7 nucleotides align to TRBD1. Germline V gives CDR1 MRHNA, CDR2 SNTAGT. The CDR3 runs 15 residues. Trimming took 6 bases from V and 7 from J; bases not matched to a gene: 13. CDR3 bases: TGTGCCAGCAGCCCGAAGACAGGGACGAAGAATACGCAGTATTTT. This codes for CASSPKTGTKNTQYF.

The CDR3 loop reads CSVERAQGETQYF. CDR3 bases: TGCAGCGTTGAAAGGGCTCAGGGGGAGACCCAGTACTTC. V usage is TRBV29-1 and J usage is TRBJ2-5, with a tentative D call TRBD1 (6 bases). Germline loops: CDR1 SQVTM, CDR2 ANQGSEA. V was trimmed by 2 bases and J by 5 bases, leaving 12 bases between them. This CDR3 is built from 13 residues.

This chain connects TRBV6-1 to TRBJ1-6; 8 bases fit TRBD1. Germline V gives CDR1 MNHNS, CDR2 SASEGT. Trimming at V came to 5 bases and at J to 8 bases, leaving 8 bases not matched to a gene. CDR3 length: 15 residues. Here the CDR3 DNA reads TGTGCCAGCAGTACTTATGGACAGGGCGATTCACCCCTCCACTTT. Residues: CASSTYGQGDSPLHF.

Here the CDR3 reads CASSLVAGGPATQYF. In DNA form, the CDR3 reads TGTGCCAGCAGCTTAGTAGCGGGGGGGCCGGCGACCCAGTACTTC. V usage is TRBV7-9 and J usage is TRBJ2-5; 11 bases map to TRBD2. The CDR3 has 15 residues. The germline V gene encodes CDR1 SEHNR and CDR2 FQNEAQ (reference sequence). The ends lost 1 base at V and 7 bases at J; junction bases unmatched: 5.

The rearrangement links TRBV4-2 to TRBJ1-5; D unresolved. This CDR3 spans 15 amino acids. Trimming removed 0 bases at V and 9 bases at J, with 15 bases between. The germline V gene has CDR1 LGHNA and CDR2 YNFKEQ. The CDR3 protein is CASSQDLAGLRPQHF. In DNA form, the CDR3 reads TGTGCCAGCAGCCAAGATCTCGCAGGCTTAAGGCCCCAGCATTTT.

CDR3 in DNA: TGTGCCAGCAGCTTAGAGGTCGGAGAAGCTTTCTTT. Translation: CASSLEVGEAFF. This sequence joins TRBV11-2 and TRBJ1-1, with D hard to call. In germline, CDR1 is SGHAT, CDR2 FQNNGV. The CDR3 is made up of 12 amino acids. Trimming took 0 bases from V and 8 from J, leaving 7 bases between them.

The rearrangement joins TRBV5-4 to TRBJ2-2; 7 bases line up with TRBD1. Trimming cost V 4 bases and J 0 bases; bases outside gene matches: 3. CDR3 length equals 15 residues. From germline, CDR1 is SGHNT and CDR2 YYREEE (reference sequence). The CDR3 is CASSVGTANTGELFF. CDR3 DNA: TGTGCCAGCAGCGTGGGGACAGCGAACACCGGGGAGCTGTTTTTT.